The 21 T cell receptor beta chains below were found in one sample sequenced in a study of T cell repertoires in cytomegalovirus infection. MiXCR was run by TCRdb on the reads, yielding one entry per CDR3 protein. The data contain 350,000 to 500,000 distinct CDR3 sequences, roughly 30% of them singletons. The sequenced material came from PBMCs. These receptors came from a human donor in good health (CMV status not recorded). Some clones in this sample may be carry-over from other donors' samples.

This chain uses TRBV20-1 with TRBJ1-6, with D maybe TRBD1 (5 bases). Germline-derived CDR1 and CDR2 are DFQATT and SNEGSKA (reference sequence). The CDR3 contains 17 residues. V was pared by 0 bases and J by 7 bases, with 19 bases between. This chain's CDR3 is CSARDPFAGIWNSPLHF. As DNA, the CDR3 is TGCAGTGCTAGAGACCCGTTTGCAGGGATTTGGAATTCACCCCTCCACTTT.

This clonotype was counted at least ten times. The chain recombines TRBV7-8 with TRBJ2-5, with D tentatively TRBD2 (6 bases). Per germline, CDR1 SGHVS and CDR2 FQNEAQ. Trimming stripped 5 bases from V and 5 bases from J, with 9 bases between. The CDR3 is 12 amino acids. The CDR3: CASSAGGETQYF. DNA of the CDR3: TGTGCCAGCAGCGCCGGGGGTGAGACCCAGTACTTC.

The chain joins TRBV20-1 to TRBJ2-1; TRBD1 agrees at 9 bases. The CDR3 extends over 17 amino acids. CDR1 is DFQATT, CDR2 SNEGSKA, per germline (reference sequence). V shed 3 bases, J shed 8 bases, and the junction held 17 bases outside the gene matches. The CDR3 sequence is CSASRGRGQGGVDEQFF. For the CDR3, the DNA is TGCAGTGCTAGTAGAGGGAGGGGACAGGGAGGGGTGGATGAGCAGTTCTTC.

V and J are TRBV25-1 and TRBJ2-3; 12 bases agree with TRBD1. Per germline, CDR1 MGHDK and CDR2 SYGVNS. V lost 2 bases and J lost 6; bases outside the gene matches: 12. This CDR3 region has 18 residues. The CDR3 here is CASSEKGLGTGGADTQYF. As DNA, the CDR3 is TGTGCCAGCAGTGAAAAGGGCCTGGGGACAGGGGGCGCGGATACGCAGTATTTT.

In this sample, this clonotype turned up a few times. The V call is TRBV25-1, the J call TRBJ2-7, with unresolved D. The V gene lost 3 bases and the J gene lost 3 bases, with 6 bases spanning the gap. CDR3 length: 12 amino acids. CDR1 is MGHDK, CDR2 SYGVNS, per germline. The CDR3 protein is CASSDSDYEQYF. The DNA of the CDR3 is TGTGCCAGCAGTGACTCTGACTACGAGCAGTACTTC.

V gene TRBV12-3 or TRBV12-4 combines with J gene TRBJ2-3; D could derive from TRBD1 or TRBD2 (5 bases each). Trimming shortened V by 6 bases and J by 3 bases, and 22 bases separated the two germline ends. The CDR3 totals 17 residues. CDR3 sequence: CASSTTRGPRQTDTQYF. CDR3 bases: TGTGCCAGCAGCACAACAAGGGGACCCCGACAAACAGATACGCAGTATTTT.

This clonotype was seen a few times. This rearrangement joins TRBV11-2 to TRBJ2-7; 8 bases match TRBD2. CDR1 is SGHAT and CDR2 is FQNNGV in the germline V gene. The V segment lost 1 base and the J segment 3 bases; nucleotides outside the gene matches: 5. The CDR3 consists of 15 residues. The CDR3 bases are TGTGCCAGCAGCTTAGTGGGACTAGATCTCTACGAGCAGTACTTC. Translating gives CASSLVGLDLYEQYF. The variable domain in full, completed from reference TRBV11-2 and TRBJ2-7, reads EAGVAQSPRYKIIEKRQSVAFWCNPISGHATLYWYQQILGQGPKLLIQFQNNGVVDDSQLPKDRFSAERLKGVDSTLKIQPAKLEDSAVYLCASSLVGLDLYEQYFGPGTRLTVT.

This chain connects TRBV6-1 to TRBJ2-5; 7 positions match TRBD1. With V trimmed by 4 bases and J by 3 bases, 5 bases remained unmatched. Germline V gives CDR1 MNHNS, CDR2 SASEGT. The CDR3 extends over 14 amino acids. Here the CDR3 reads CASSGDRVKETQYF. In DNA form, the CDR3 reads TGTGCCAGCAGTGGTGACAGGGTTAAAGAGACCCAGTACTTC.

This clonotype has only a few counts. The chain employs TRBV4-1 and TRBJ1-2, with 9 positions matching TRBD1. This CDR3 is built from 15 residues. CDR1 is MGHRA, CDR2 YSYEKL, per germline. The ends lost 2 bases at V and 2 bases at J; junction bases unmatched: 3. In DNA form, the CDR3 reads TGCGCCAGCAGCCAAACAGGGGGCAAAAACTATGGCTACACCTTC. Amino acids: CASSQTGGKNYGYTF.

This clonotype turned up a few times. The chain is built from TRBV10-3 and TRBJ1-2; D call uncertain. Germline assignment: CDR1 ENHRY and CDR2 SYGVKD. Trimming cost V 3 bases and J 4 bases, with 18 bases left between them. The CDR3 consists of 16 residues. In nucleotides, the CDR3 is TGTGCCATCAGTGACTCCCTCGACAAGGCTGGCTATGGCTACACCTTC. It encodes CAISDSLDKAGYGYTF.

This sequence joins TRBV20-1 and TRBJ2-1, with D uncertain. The germline gives CDR1 DFQATT, CDR2 SNEGSKA (reference sequence). The CDR3 is made up of 14 amino acids. Trimming took 1 base from V and 4 from J, leaving 11 bases between them. In nucleotides, the CDR3 is TGCAGTGCTAGAGTCCAGCGTACTTACAATGAGCAGTTCTTC. The encoded protein is CSARVQRTYNEQFF.

This clonotype was observed a few times. The chain is built from TRBV12-3 or TRBV12-4 and TRBJ2-7; D not certain. This CDR3 spans 14 amino acids. Trimming pared 3 bases from V and 0 bases from J, leaving 9 bases between. The DNA for the CDR3 is TGTGCCAGCAGTTTCGCTGGGCCCTCCTACGAGCAGTACTTC. This gives the protein CASSFAGPSYEQYF.

This clonotype was detected a few times. V is TRBV2 and J is TRBJ2-3; D might be TRBD1 (5 bases). In germline, CDR1 is SNHLY, CDR2 FYNNEI. The CDR3 is 16 amino acids. V was shortened by 6 bases and J by 2 bases, with 18 bases between the two germline ends. This chain's CDR3 is CASSQDKVGITDTQYF. CDR3 coding DNA: TGTGCCAGCAGCCAGGACAAGGTTGGGATCACAGATACGCAGTATTTT. The full variable domain, its missing parts supplied by reference TRBV2 and TRBJ2-3, is EPEVTQTPSHQVTQMGQEVILRCVPISNHLYFYWYRQILGQKVEFLVSFYNNEISEKSEIFDDQFSVERPDGSNFTLKIRSTKLEDSAMYFCASSQDKVGITDTQYFGPGTRLTVL.

Only a few counts were recorded for this clonotype. The CDR3 here is CASSVRDSSYEQYF. The CDR3 DNA follows: TGTGCCAGCAGTGTCCGGGACAGCTCCTACGAGCAGTACTTC. The V call is TRBV6-1, the J call TRBJ2-7, with 7 positions matching TRBD1. Germline V lookup: CDR1 MNHNS, CDR2 SASEGT. The CDR3 contains 14 residues. Losses at the gene ends were 4 bases for V and 0 bases for J; bases not matched to a gene: 3.

This clonotype occurred a few times. V usage is TRBV20-1 and J usage is TRBJ2-7, with D hard to call. The CDR3 is 13 amino acids. The V end lost 5 bases, the J end lost 2 bases, and 13 bases lay between the germline ends. Germline V gene sequence: CDR1 DFQATT, CDR2 SNEGSKA (reference sequence). CDR3 sequence reads: CSASGSRPYEQYF. DNA of the CDR3: TGCAGTGCTTCTGGATCCCGCCCCTACGAGCAGTACTTC.

This sequence joins TRBV6-2 or TRBV6-3 and TRBJ2-1; no firm D call. The length of the CDR3 is 17 residues. The V end was cut by 5 bases, the J end by 6 bases, with 23 bases between. Germline V lookup: CDR1 MNHEY, CDR2 SVGEGT. CDR3 region: CASSPLYFASTGNEQFF. CDR3 sequence (DNA): TGTGCCAGCAGTCCCCTCTATTTTGCTAGTACGGGCAATGAGCAGTTCTTC.

The V and J genes are TRBV28 and TRBJ2-7; no firm D call. This CDR3 has 14 amino acids. V lost 6 bases to trimming and J lost 7 bases, with 19 bases between them. The V gene's germline CDR1 is MDHEN and CDR2 SYDVKM. CDR3 sequence reads: CASRLGIGIYEQYF. CDR3 nucleotides: TGTGCCAGCAGGTTAGGTATTGGAATATATGAGCAGTACTTC.

V and J are TRBV29-1 and TRBJ2-3; D is ambiguous. Trimming removed 4 bases at V and 0 bases at J, with 8 bases between. This CDR3 spans 13 amino acids. The germline gives CDR1 SQVTM, CDR2 ANQGSEA. This CDR3 is CSVGPSSTDTQYF. For the CDR3, the DNA is TGCAGCGTTGGCCCCTCGAGCACAGATACGCAGTATTTT.

V is TRBV12-3 or TRBV12-4 and J is TRBJ2-5, with D unresolved. The ends were cut back, 7 bases at V and 3 bases at J, with 9 bases in the middle. This CDR3 has 12 amino acids. The CDR3 loop reads CASKSTEETQYF. CDR3 nucleotides: TGTGCCAGCAAGAGTACGGAAGAGACCCAGTACTTC.

This clonotype was detected ten times or more. This chain joins TRBV7-2 and TRBJ2-5; TRBD2 agrees at 7 bases. V lost 2 bases to trimming and J lost 5 bases; unmatched junction nucleotides: 8. CDR3 length: 15 amino acids. Germline assignment: CDR1 SGHTA and CDR2 FQGNSA. This CDR3 is CASSLTSEWSETQYF. For the CDR3, the DNA is TGTGCCAGCAGCTTAACTAGCGAGTGGAGTGAGACCCAGTACTTC.

On this clonotype: A read error may be the cause here, since a much bigger clone is one base away. The CDR3 ends on some other residue instead of the conserved phenylalanine or tryptophan, so this is likely a read error. The genes are TRBV11-2 and TRBJ2-5; D gene unclear. This CDR3 has 14 residues. The V and J ends lost 4 bases and 7 bases respectively, with 16 bases between them. The germline V gene has CDR1 SGHAT and CDR2 FQNNGV. CDR3 region: CASSSPWAPGTQYS. The CDR3 DNA reads as TGTGCCAGCAGCTCCCCCTGGGCGCCCGGGACCCAGTACTCC.